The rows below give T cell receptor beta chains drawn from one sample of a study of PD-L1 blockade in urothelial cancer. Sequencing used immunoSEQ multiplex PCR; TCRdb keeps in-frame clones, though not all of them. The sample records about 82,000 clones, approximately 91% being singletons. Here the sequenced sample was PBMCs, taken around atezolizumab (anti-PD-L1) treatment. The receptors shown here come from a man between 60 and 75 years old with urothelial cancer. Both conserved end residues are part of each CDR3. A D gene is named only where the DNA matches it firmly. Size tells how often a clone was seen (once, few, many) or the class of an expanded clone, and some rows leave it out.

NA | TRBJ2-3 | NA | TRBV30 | TGTGCCTGGAGTGCTCTCGATACGCAGTATTTT | CAWSALDTQYF
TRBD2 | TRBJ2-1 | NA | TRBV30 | TGTGCCTGGAGTGGGCGGGAGGGCCGAGGGCTCAATGAGCAGTTCTTC | CAWSGREGRGLNEQFF
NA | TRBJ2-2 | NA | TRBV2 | TGTGCCAGCAGTGAAAGTCGCAGTACCGGGGAGCTGTTTTTT | CASSESRSTGELFF
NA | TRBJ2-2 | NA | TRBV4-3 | TGCGCCAGCAGCCAAGAGGCTGTTGGAGCCACCGGGGAGCTGTTTTTT | CASSQEAVGATGELFF
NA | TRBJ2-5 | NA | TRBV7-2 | TGTGCCAGCAGCTTAGCCTGGGGGCCTCAAGAGACCCAGTACTTC | CASSLAWGPQETQYF
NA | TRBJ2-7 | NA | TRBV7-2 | TGTGCCAGCAGCTCGGGACTCTACGAGCAGTACTTC | CASSSGLYEQYF
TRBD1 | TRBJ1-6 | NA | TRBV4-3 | TGCGCCAGCAGCCAAGGACAGGGGGGATATAATTCACCCCTCCACTTT | CASSQGQGGYNSPLHF
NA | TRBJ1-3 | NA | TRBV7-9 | TGTGCCAGCAGCCCGGACAGCCGAAACACCATATATTTT | CASSPDSRNTIYF
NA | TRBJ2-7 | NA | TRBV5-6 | TGTGCCAGCAGCTTGGAGAGCGAGCAGTACTTC | CASSLESEQYF
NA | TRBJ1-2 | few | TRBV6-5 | TGTGCCAGCAGTTACTCGATGGGACATTATAACTATGGCTACACCTTC | CASSYSMGHYNYGYTF
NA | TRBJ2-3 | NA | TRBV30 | TGTGCCTGGACCGAAGGGTTAGACTACACAGATACGCAGTATTTT | CAWTEGLDYTDTQYF
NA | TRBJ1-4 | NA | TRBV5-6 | TGTGCCAGCAGCAACCCCAGGGAAGGGGCCCGTGAAAAACTGTTTTTT | CASSNPREGAREKLFF
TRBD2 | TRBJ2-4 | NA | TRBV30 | TGTGCCTGGAGGGGCAGGGGAGCGGGGGGCCCCTTCCCCCACTTC | CAWRGRGAGGPFPHF
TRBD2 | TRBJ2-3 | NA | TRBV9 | TGTGCCAGCAGCGTAGCCGGGGGGGGGACAGATACGCAGTATTTT | CASSVAGGGTDTQYF
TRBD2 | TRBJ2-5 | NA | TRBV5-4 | TGTGCCAGCAGCGAGTCCGGGACTAGTGAGACCCAGTACTTC | CASSESGTSETQYF
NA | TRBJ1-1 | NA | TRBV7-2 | TGTGCCAGCAGCTTAGTCCACGGGATGAACACTGAAGCTTTCTTT | CASSLVHGMNTEAFF
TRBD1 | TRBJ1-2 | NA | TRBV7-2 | TGTGCCAGCAGCCGGGGGACAGGGGGCTCCTATGGCTACACCTTC | CASSRGTGGSYGYTF
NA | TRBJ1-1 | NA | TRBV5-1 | TGCGCCAGCAGCTTGGCCCAGGGTGTAGGCAGCACTGAAGCTTTCTTT | CASSLAQGVGSTEAFF
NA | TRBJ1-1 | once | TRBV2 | TGTGCCAGCAGTGAATTGAGCGCTGAAGCTTTCTTT | CASSELSAEAFF
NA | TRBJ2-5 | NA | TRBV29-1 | TGCAGCGTTGACCCAGGGAAACGGGAGACCCAGTACTTC | CSVDPGKRETQYF
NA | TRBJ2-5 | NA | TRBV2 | TGTGCCAGCAGCCAAAGCGGAGAGACCCAGTACTTC | CASSQSGETQYF
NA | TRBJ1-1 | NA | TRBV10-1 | TGCGCCAGCAGCACTACGGAGAACACTGAAGCTTTCTTT | CASSTTENTEAFF
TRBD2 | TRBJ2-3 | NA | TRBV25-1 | TGTGCCAGCAGACCACACGAGGGCGGGGGGGCCACAGATACGCAGTATTTT | CASRPHEGGGATDTQYF
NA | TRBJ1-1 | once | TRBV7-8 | TGTGCCAGCAGCACTATCCGGAACACTGAAGCTTTCTTT | CASSTIRNTEAFF
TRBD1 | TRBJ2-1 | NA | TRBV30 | TGTGCCTCCCCGGGACAGGGTGACAATGAGCAGTTCTTC | CASPGQGDNEQFF
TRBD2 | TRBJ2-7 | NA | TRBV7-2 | TGTGCCAGCAGCTTAGGTCCTAGCGGGAGTGAGTCCTACGAGCAGTACTTC | CASSLGPSGSESYEQYF
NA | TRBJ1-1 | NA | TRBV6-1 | TGTGCCAGCAGACTGGACAGAAACACTGAAGCTTTCTTT | CASRLDRNTEAFF
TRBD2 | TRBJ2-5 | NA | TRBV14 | TGTGCCAGCAGCCAAGTGACCGCTAGCGGGAGTAAGACCCAGTACTTC | CASSQVTASGSKTQYF
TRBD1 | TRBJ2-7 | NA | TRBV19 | TGTGCCAGTAGTATCTGGTTCCTCCCGGACAGGGGACCTTCCTACGAGCAGTACTTC | CASSIWFLPDRGPSYEQYF
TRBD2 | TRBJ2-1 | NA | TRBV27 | TGTGCCAGCAGTCCGACTAGCTTGGGTGAGCAGTTCTTC | CASSPTSLGEQFF
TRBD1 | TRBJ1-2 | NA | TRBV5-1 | TGCGCCAGCAGCCCGGGGACAGAAAAATATGGCTACACCTTC | CASSPGTEKYGYTF
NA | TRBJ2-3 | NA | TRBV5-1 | TGCGCCAGCAGCCGGGCACCGAGACAGACAATGGGGACAGATACGCAGTATTTT | CASSRAPRQTMGTDTQYF
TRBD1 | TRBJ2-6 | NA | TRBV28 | TGTGCCAGCAGCGATACCCCGGGACAGGGGACATCCGGGGCCAACGTCCTGACTTTC | CASSDTPGQGTSGANVLTF
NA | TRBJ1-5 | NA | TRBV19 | TGTGCCACTTTCGGGGGGGGCAATCAGCCCCAGCATTTT | CATFGGGNQPQHF
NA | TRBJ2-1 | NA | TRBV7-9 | TGTGCCAGCTGGAGGGGGGAGGGATCCTACAATGAGCAGTTCTTC | CASWRGEGSYNEQFF
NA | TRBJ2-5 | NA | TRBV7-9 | TGTGCCAGCAGCTCAGGGCCTGGGACCCAGTACTTC | CASSSGPGTQYF
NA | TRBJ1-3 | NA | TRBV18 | TGTGCCAGCTCACCCTTGACACTCTCTGGAAACACCATATATTTT | CASSPLTLSGNTIYF
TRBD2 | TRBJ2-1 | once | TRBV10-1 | TGCGCCAGCAGTGAGTCTTCTAGCGGGGAGTCCTACAATGAGCAGTTCTTC | CASSESSSGESYNEQFF
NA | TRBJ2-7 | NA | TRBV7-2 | TGTGCCAGCAGCCGTCTCAGGGGTGCCTACGAGCAGTACTTC | CASSRLRGAYEQYF
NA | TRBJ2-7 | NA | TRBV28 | TGTGCCAGCAGTTTAACGCTAGAATCACGCTACGAGCAGTACTTC | CASSLTLESRYEQYF
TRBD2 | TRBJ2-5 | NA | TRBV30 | TGTGCCTCAACTCGGGGGGGAGGGTCGTCCCAGTACTTC | CASTRGGGSSQYF
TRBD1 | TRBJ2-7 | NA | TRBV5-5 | TGTGCCAGCAGCGATCAGGTCGGGACAGGCTCCTACGAGCAGTACTTC | CASSDQVGTGSYEQYF
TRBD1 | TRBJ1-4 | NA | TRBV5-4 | TGTGCCAGCAGCTTGGGTCAGGGGACAGGGCGTGAAAAACTGTTTTTT | CASSLGQGTGREKLFF
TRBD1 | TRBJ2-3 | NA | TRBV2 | TGTGCCAGCAGGGCCGGGACAGGGAGCACAGATACGCAGTATTTT | CASRAGTGSTDTQYF
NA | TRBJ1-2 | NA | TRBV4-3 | TGCGCCAGCAGCCAACAAGGCGGTGGCTATGGCTACACCTTC | CASSQQGGGYGYTF
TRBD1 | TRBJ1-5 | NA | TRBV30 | TGTGCCTGGGCAGGGGGTACCAATCAGCCCCAGCATTTT | CAWAGGTNQPQHF